This T cell receptor (beta chain) originates from a study of Graves' ophthalmopathy and Graves' hyperthyroidism. On the study more broadly: There was a collection of peripheral blood at initial diagnosis, before any treatment.

This clonotype was recorded many times. RNA transcripts served as template for amplifying TCR beta CDR3 sequences. HTBI-primed first-round RT-PCR preceded second-round multiplex PCR. TCRdb passed the multiplex PCR reads through MiXCR, listing each CDR3 protein once. This table has some 520,000 distinct CDR3 sequences, around 14% appearing once. Moderate-to-severe activity, CAS ≥3, NOSPECS ≥4 and a duration under 3 months were seen in donors with ophthalmopathy. With 2 bases removed from V and 3 bases from J, the gap between germline ends came to 11 bases. Germline V gene sequence: CDR1 MNHEY, CDR2 SVGEGT. The CDR3 has 14 residues.

V gene TRBV6-2 or TRBV6-3 combines with J gene TRBJ2-7; D is possibly TRBD2 (6 bases). The sequencing sample was made of blood. This clonotype was sampled from a young woman with Graves' ophthalmopathy. The CDR3 region is CASSYRLDLYEQYF. In nucleotides, the CDR3 is TGTGCCAGCAGTTACAGACTAGACCTCTACGAGCAGTACTTC.